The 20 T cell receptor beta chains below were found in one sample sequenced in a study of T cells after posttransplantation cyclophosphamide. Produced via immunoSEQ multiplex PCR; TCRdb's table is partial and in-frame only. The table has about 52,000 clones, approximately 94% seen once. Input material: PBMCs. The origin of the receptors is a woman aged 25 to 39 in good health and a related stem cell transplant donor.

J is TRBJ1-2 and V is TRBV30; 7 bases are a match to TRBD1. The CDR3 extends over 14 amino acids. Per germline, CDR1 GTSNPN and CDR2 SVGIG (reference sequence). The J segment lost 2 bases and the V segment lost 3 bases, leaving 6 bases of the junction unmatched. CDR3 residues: CAWSGQVPNYGYTF. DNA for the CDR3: TGTGCCTGGAGCGGACAGGTACCGAACTATGGCTACACCTTC.

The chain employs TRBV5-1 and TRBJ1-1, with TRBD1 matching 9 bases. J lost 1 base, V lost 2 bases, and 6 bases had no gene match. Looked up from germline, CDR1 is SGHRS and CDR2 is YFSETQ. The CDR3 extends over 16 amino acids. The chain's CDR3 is CASSFTGGAANTEAFF. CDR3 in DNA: TGCGCCAGCAGCTTCACAGGGGGCGCGGCGAACACTGAAGCTTTCTTT.

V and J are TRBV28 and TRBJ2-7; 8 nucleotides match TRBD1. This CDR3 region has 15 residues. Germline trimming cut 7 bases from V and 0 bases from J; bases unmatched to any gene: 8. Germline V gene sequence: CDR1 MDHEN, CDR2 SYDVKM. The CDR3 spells CASKTGGKGSYEQYF. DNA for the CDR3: TGTGCCAGCAAAACAGGGGGAAAAGGCTCCTACGAGCAGTACTTC.

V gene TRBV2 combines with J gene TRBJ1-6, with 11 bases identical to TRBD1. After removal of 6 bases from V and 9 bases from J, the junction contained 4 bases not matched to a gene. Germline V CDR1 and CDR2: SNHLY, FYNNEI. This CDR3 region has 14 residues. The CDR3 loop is CASSSGQGVSPLHF. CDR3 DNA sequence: TGTGCCAGCAGCTCGGGACAGGGGGTTTCACCCCTCCACTTT.

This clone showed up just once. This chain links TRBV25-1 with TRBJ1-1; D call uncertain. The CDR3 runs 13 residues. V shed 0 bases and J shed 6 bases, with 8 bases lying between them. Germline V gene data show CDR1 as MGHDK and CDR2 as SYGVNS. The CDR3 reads CASSEYIQAEAFF. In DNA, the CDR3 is TGTGCCAGCAGTGAATATATTCAGGCTGAAGCTTTCTTT.

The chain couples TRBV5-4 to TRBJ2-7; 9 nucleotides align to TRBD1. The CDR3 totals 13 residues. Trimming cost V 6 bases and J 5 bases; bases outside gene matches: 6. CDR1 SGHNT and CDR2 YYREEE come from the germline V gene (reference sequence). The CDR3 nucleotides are TGTGCCAGCACCGGGACAGGGCCGAACGAGCAGTACTTC. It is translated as CASTGTGPNEQYF. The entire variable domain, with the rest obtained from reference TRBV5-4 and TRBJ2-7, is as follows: ETGVTQSPTHLIKTRGQQVTLRCSSQSGHNTVSWYQQALGQGPQFIFQYYREEENGRGNFPPRFSGLQFPNYSSELNVNALELDDSALYLCASTGTGPNEQYFGPGTRLTVT.

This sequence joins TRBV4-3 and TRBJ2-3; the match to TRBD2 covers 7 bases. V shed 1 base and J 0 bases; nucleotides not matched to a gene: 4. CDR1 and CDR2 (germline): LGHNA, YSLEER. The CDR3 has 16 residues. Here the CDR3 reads CASSQVPSGSTDTQYF. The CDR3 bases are TGCGCCAGCAGCCAAGTTCCTAGCGGAAGCACAGATACGCAGTATTTT.

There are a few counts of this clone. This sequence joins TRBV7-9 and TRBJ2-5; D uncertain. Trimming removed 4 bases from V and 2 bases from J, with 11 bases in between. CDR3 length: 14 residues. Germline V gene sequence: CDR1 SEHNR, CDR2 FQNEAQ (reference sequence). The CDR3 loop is CASSYRSQQETQYF. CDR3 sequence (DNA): TGTGCCAGCAGCTATAGGAGCCAACAAGAGACCCAGTACTTC.

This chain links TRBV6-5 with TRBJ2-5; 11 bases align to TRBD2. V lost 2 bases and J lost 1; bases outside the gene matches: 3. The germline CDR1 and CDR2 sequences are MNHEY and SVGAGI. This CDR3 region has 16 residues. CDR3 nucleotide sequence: TGTGCCAGCAGTTACACCCTAGCGGGGGGCCAAGAGACCCAGTACTTC. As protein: CASSYTLAGGQETQYF.

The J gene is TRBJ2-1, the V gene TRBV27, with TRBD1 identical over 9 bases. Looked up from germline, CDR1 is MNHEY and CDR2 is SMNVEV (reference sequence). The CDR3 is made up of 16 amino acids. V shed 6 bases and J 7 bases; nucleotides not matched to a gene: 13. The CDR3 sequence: CASRTGEGQGFNEQFF. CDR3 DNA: TGTGCCAGCAGAACAGGGGAGGGACAGGGATTTAATGAGCAGTTCTTC.

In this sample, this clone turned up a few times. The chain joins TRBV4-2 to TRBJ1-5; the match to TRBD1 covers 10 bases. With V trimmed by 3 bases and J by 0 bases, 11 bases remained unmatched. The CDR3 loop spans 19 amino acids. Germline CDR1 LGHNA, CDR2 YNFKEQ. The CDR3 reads CASSQFMDRGVYSNQPQHF. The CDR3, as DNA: TGTGCCAGCAGCCAGTTTATGGACAGGGGGGTTTATAGCAATCAGCCCCAGCATTTT.

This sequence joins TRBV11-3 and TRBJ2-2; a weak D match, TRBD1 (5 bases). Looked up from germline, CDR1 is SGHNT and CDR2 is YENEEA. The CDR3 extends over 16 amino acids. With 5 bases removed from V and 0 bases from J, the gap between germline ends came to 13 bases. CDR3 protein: CASSLDSFANTGELFF. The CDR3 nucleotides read TGTGCCAGCAGCCTCGACAGCTTCGCGAACACCGGGGAGCTGTTTTTT.

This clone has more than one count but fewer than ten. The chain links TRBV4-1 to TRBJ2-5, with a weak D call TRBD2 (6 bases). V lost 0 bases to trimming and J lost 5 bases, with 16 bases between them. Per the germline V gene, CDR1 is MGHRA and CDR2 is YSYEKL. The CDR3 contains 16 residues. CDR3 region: CASSQDTDLGRETQYF. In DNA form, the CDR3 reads TGCGCCAGCAGCCAAGATACGGACCTAGGGAGGGAGACCCAGTACTTC.

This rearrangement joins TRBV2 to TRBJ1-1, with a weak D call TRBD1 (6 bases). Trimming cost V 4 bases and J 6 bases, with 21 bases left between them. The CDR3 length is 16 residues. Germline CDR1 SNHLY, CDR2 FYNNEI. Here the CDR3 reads CASSGGLGRGASEAFF. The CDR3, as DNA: TGTGCCAGCAGTGGGGGGCTGGGACGGGGGGCATCTGAAGCTTTCTTT.

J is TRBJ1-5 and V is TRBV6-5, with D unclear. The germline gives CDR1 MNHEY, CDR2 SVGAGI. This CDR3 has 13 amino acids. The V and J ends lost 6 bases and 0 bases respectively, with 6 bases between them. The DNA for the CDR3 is TGTGCCAGCAGCCGTTATAGCAATCAGCCCCAGCATTTT. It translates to CASSRYSNQPQHF.

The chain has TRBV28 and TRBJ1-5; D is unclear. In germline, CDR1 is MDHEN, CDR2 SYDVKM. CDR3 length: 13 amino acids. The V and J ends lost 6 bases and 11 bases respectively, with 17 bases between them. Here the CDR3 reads CASSITLQSAQHF. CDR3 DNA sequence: TGTGCCAGCAGCATAACCCTTCAATCAGCCCAGCATTTT.

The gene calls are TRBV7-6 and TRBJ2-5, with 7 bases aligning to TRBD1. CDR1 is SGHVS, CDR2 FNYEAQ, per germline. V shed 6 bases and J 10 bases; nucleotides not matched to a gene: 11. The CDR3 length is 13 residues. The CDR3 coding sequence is TGTGCCAGCAGTTTCGCAGGACAGGCGGACCAGTACTTC. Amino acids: CASSFAGQADQYF.

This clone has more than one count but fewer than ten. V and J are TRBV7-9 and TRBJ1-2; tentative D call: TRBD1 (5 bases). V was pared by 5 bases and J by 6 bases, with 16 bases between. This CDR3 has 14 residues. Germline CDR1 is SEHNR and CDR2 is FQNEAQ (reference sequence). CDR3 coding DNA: TGTGCCAGCAGCCACGACAGCGTCTGGGATGGCTACACCTTC. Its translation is CASSHDSVWDGYTF.

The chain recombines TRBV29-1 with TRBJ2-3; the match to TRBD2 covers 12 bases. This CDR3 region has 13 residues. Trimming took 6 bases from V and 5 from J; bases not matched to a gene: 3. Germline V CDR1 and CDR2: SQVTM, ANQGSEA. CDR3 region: CSVGTSGRDTQYF. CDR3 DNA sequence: TGCAGCGTCGGGACTAGCGGGCGAGATACGCAGTATTTT.

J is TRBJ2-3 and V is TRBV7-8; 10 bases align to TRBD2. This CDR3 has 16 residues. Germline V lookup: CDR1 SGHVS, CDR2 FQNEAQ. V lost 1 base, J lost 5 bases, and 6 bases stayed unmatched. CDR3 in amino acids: CASSLGSGGPGDTQYF. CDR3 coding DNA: TGTGCCAGCAGCTTAGGTAGCGGGGGGCCAGGAGATACGCAGTATTTT. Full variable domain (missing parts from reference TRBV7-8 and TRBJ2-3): GAGVSQSPRYKVAKRGQDVALRCDPISGHVSLFWYQQALGQGPEFLTYFQNEAQLDKSGLPSDRFFAERPEGSVSTLKIQRTQQEDSAVYLCASSLGSGGPGDTQYFGPGTRLTVL.